The 16 T cell receptor beta chains listed next were all sequenced from one sample in a study of T cells in Graves' hyperthyroidism and ophthalmopathy (dated by TCRdb to about 2019). Libraries were prepared through multiplex PCR. Sequencing instrument: Illumina HiSeq 2000. The TCR beta CDR3 regions were amplified from RNA transcripts. The first round of RT-PCR for the TCR CDR3 was performed with the HTBI primer set and the Qiagen OneStep RT-PCR kit. Clones were called with MiXCR by TCRdb after fastp trimmed the public reads at Q25, and only in-frame beta chains were retained. Identical CDR3 proteins give one entry, which carries the most common genes and DNA. Counted in this sample were about 640,000 distinct CDR3 sequences; less than 25% of them appeared once. Of the sample, about 34% falls within the top ten clones. Sequencing used blood. All receptors derive from a man in his thirties or forties with Graves' ophthalmopathy.

There are many counts of this clonotype. Here the CDR3 DNA reads TGTGCCTGGAGTGGGACTACCACAGATACGCAGTATTTT. Translated: CAWSGTTTDTQYF. The rearrangement joins TRBV30 to TRBJ2-3; perhaps TRBD2 as D (6 bases). The CDR3 has 13 residues. V lost 1 base, J lost 2 bases, and 7 bases lay in between. Germline CDR1 reads GTSNPN; CDR2 reads SVGIG (reference sequence).

This rearrangement joins TRBV30 to TRBJ2-6; D unclear. Trimming took 3 bases from V and 0 from J, leaving 27 bases between them. The length of the CDR3 is 21 residues. The germline V gene encodes CDR1 GTSNPN and CDR2 SVGIG (reference sequence). The CDR3 DNA sequence: TGTGCCTGGAGAGGGAAGTGGGTGATTTTTTCACAAGGCTCTGGGGCCAACGTCCTGACTTTC. Protein product: CAWRGKWVIFSQGSGANVLTF.

This clonotype came up once. CDR3 nucleotides: TGTGCCAGCACTTACTGGACAGGGGAATCGCAGCCCCAGCATTTT. Its translation is CASTYWTGESQPQHF. The V and J genes are TRBV6-9 and TRBJ1-5; 9 bases line up with TRBD1. Trimming at V came to 7 bases and at J to 7 bases, leaving 11 bases not matched to a gene. The CDR3 is 15 amino acids. CDR1 and CDR2 (germline): MNHGY, SVAAGI.

A few counts support this clonotype. The chain uses TRBV25-1 and TRBJ2-7, with 8 bases that match TRBD1. The V gene's germline CDR1 is MGHDK and CDR2 SYGVNS. V was clipped by 3 bases and J by 2 bases; unmatched bases: 18. The CDR3 is 19 amino acids. CDR3 in DNA: TGTGCCAGCAGTGATGGGGCCGGGACAGGCGGCGTTCTTACCTACGAGCAGTACTTC. It yields the protein CASSDGAGTGGVLTYEQYF.

The gene calls are TRBV14 and TRBJ2-3, with TRBD2 matching over 8 bases. The CDR3 has 16 amino acids. Germline V gene lookup returns CDR1 SGHDN and CDR2 FVKESK. The trim removed 0 bases at V and 2 bases at J, leaving 4 bases unmatched. CDR3 nucleotides: TGTGCCAGCAGCCAAGATGCGGGAGGAGTCACAGATACGCAGTATTTT. This translates into CASSQDAGGVTDTQYF.

This clonotype has a count of ten or more. The chain combines TRBV5-1 with TRBJ1-4; 9 bases map to TRBD1. V shed 4 bases and J 3 bases; nucleotides not matched to a gene: 4. This CDR3 region has 15 residues. Looked up from germline, CDR1 is SGHRS and CDR2 is YFSETQ. The CDR3: CASSRDRASNEKLFF. CDR3 nucleotides: TGCGCCAGCAGCAGGGACAGGGCGTCTAATGAAAAACTGTTTTTT.

This chain links TRBV6-2 or TRBV6-3 with TRBJ1-1; 7 nucleotides agree with TRBD1. This CDR3 spans 16 amino acids. V dropped 2 bases and J dropped 7; count of bases not matched to a gene: 13. Looked up from germline, CDR1 is MNHEY and CDR2 is SVGEGT. The CDR3: CASSYAGRGTALEAFF. CDR3 bases: TGTGCCAGCAGTTACGCGGGCCGAGGGACAGCACTTGAAGCTTTCTTT.

This clonotype was found a few times. The chain has TRBV15 and TRBJ2-1; TRBD2 aligns across 8 bases. Trimming took 1 base from V and 7 from J; bases not matched to a gene: 6. The CDR3 covers 15 residues. Germline V gene data show CDR1 as LNHNV and CDR2 as YYDKDF (reference sequence). CDR3 loop: CATSRGAGTSNEQFF. CDR3 coding DNA: TGTGCCACCAGCAGAGGGGCCGGGACTAGTAATGAGCAGTTCTTC.

This clonotype has a handful of counts. The CDR3 region is CSAAGLAGGEGTQYF. CDR3 sequence (DNA): TGCAGTGCTGCCGGACTAGCGGGAGGGGAGGGTACGCAGTATTTT. This chain links TRBV20-1 with TRBJ2-3, with 15 bases matching TRBD2. The V and J ends lost 5 bases and 8 bases, in that order; junction bases with no gene match: 8. Germline lookup yields CDR1 DFQATT and CDR2 SNEGSKA (reference sequence). There are 15 residues in the CDR3.

This clonotype was seen at least ten times. The rearrangement joins TRBV20-1 to TRBJ2-5; 9 nucleotides align to TRBD2. The trim removed 5 bases at V and 1 base at J, leaving 8 bases unmatched. Germline assignment: CDR1 DFQATT and CDR2 SNEGSKA (reference sequence). CDR3 size: 15 residues. The chain's CDR3 is CSASGTSWTQETQYF. The CDR3 DNA sequence: TGCAGTGCTTCCGGGACTAGCTGGACCCAAGAGACCCAGTACTTC.

This clonotype was detected many times. Here the CDR3 DNA reads TGTGCCAGCAGACTCGGAGGGAGGGGTGAAAAACTGTTTTTT. This gives the protein CASRLGGRGEKLFF. V gene TRBV12-3 or TRBV12-4 combines with J gene TRBJ1-4; D might be TRBD1 (5 bases). V lost 6 bases to trimming and J lost 7 bases, with 15 bases between them. The CDR3 runs to 14 residues.

This chain connects TRBV5-1 to TRBJ2-5, with 11 nucleotides matching TRBD2. The V and J ends lost 7 bases and 1 base, in that order; junction bases with no gene match: 3. Germline lookup yields CDR1 SGHRS and CDR2 YFSETQ. CDR3 length: 14 amino acids. In DNA, the CDR3 is TGCGCCAGCTGCACTAGCGGGAGCCAAGAGACCCAGTACTTC. Its protein is CASCTSGSQETQYF.

This clonotype came up a few times. The rearrangement links TRBV5-1 to TRBJ1-1, with D tentatively TRBD1 (5 bases). Germline V CDR1 and CDR2: SGHRS, YFSETQ. V was shortened by 0 bases and J by 4 bases, with 13 bases between the two germline ends. The CDR3 is 15 residues long. The CDR3 is CASSLAGSQGTEAFF. The CDR3 nucleotides are TGCGCCAGCAGCTTGGCCGGGTCCCAGGGCACTGAAGCTTTCTTT. The full variable domain, completed using reference TRBV5-1 and TRBJ1-1, is KAGVTQTPRYLIKTRGQQVTLSCSPISGHRSVSWYQQTPGQGLQFLFEYFSETQRNKGNFPGRFSGRQFSNSRSEMNVSTLELGDSALYLCASSLAGSQGTEAFFGQGTRLTVV.

This clonotype was counted many times. The chain recombines TRBV29-1 with TRBJ2-3, with 14 bases identical to TRBD2. The CDR3 loop spans 18 amino acids. V shed 5 bases, J shed 6 bases, and the junction held 16 bases outside the gene matches. Per the germline V gene, CDR1 is SQVTM and CDR2 is ANQGSEA. The CDR3 here is CSVTGLAGEVPSSDTQYF. The DNA of the CDR3 is TGCAGCGTTACGGGACTAGCGGGAGAGGTCCCCTCGTCGGATACGCAGTATTTT.

This clonotype was seen a few times. V and J are TRBV27 and TRBJ2-3; D unclear. Trimming shortened V by 2 bases and J by 5 bases, and 8 bases separated the two germline ends. CDR1 MNHEY and CDR2 SMNVEV come from the germline V gene (reference sequence). This CDR3 is built from 13 residues. DNA for the CDR3: TGTGCCAGCAGTTTAGGTTTAGTAGATACGCAGTATTTT. Residues: CASSLGLVDTQYF.

The chain couples TRBV20-1 to TRBJ2-1; 10 nucleotides align to TRBD2. Trimming removed 0 bases from V and 4 bases from J; junction bases left unmatched: 12. The CDR3 runs to 18 residues. Germline CDR1 reads DFQATT; CDR2 reads SNEGSKA (reference sequence). As DNA, the CDR3 is TGCAGTGCTAGAGATCCAGCCGGAGGGACTAGCGTATACAATGAGCAGTTCTTC. Amino acid sequence: CSARDPAGGTSVYNEQFF.